The subject of this entry is one T cell receptor (beta chain). The read ends 3 residues early relative to the CDR3; the germline J gene fills the gap. The data originate from a study of T cells in women clearing cervical HPV infection. V gave up 0 bases and J gave up 3 bases, with 9 bases separating them. Germline CDR1 is SGHNT and CDR2 is YYREEE (reference sequence). This CDR3 comprises 15 residues. The protocol was immunoSEQ multiplex PCR, while the TCRdb copy is restricted to in-frame clones and leaves out a portion. Its clone listing holds 20,000 to 25,000 clones. The TCR originated in a woman between 18 and 70 years old with a cervical HPV16 infection that either progressed to CIN3+ or cleared (not recorded which). The chain joins TRBV5-4 to TRBJ2-2, with a weak D call TRBD2 (6 bases). Sequenced: blood buffy coat. The CDR3 bases that were read are TGTGCCAGCAGCTTGGGCGTAGCGGACACCGGGGAG. It yields the protein CASSLGVADTGE. The CDR3, in full, reads CASSLGVADTGELFF.